Listed below are T cell receptor beta chains from one sample, sequenced in a study of T cells after yellow fever vaccination. TCRdb re-called the 5' RACE reads through MiXCR, storing one row per CDR3 protein. This sample carries some 550,000 distinct CDR3 sequences, 15% to 20% of them seen once, and the ten largest clones take roughly an eighth. The sample here was PBMCs, taken 15 days after the yellow fever booster vaccination. Source of these receptors: a man aged 25 to 45 who received the YFV17D yellow fever vaccine. CDR3s include the opening cysteine and the closing phenylalanine or tryptophan. A D gene is named only where the DNA matches it firmly. Rows give clone size only sometimes, using once, few, many, or a class for an expanded clone.

TRBD2	few	TRBV5-1	TRBJ2-2	TGCGCCAGCAGCAGACTAGCGGGAGAAGGGGGGAACACCGGGGAGCTGTTTTTT	CASSRLAGEGGNTGELFF
NA	NA	TRBV20-1	TRBJ2-5	TGCAGTGCTCCCCGGAGGGGCGCCGAGACCCAGTACTTC	CSAPRRGAETQYF
TRBD2	NA	TRBV20-1	TRBJ2-7	TGCAGTGCTACCACCCCTAGCGGGGCCGCCTACGAGCAGTACTTC	CSATTPSGAAYEQYF
TRBD1	NA	TRBV7-9	TRBJ2-7	TGTGCCAGCAGCTTAGGTCCCCGTGGGACAGCCGAGCAGTACTTC	CASSLGPRGTAEQYF
NA	once	TRBV24-1	TRBJ2-5	TGTGCCACCAGTGGGGACGGAAAAGAGACCCAGTACTTC	CATSGDGKETQYF
NA	NA	TRBV4-2	TRBJ2-7	TGTGCCAGCAGCCAAGAAACACACTACGAGCAGTACTTC	CASSQETHYEQYF
TRBD2	few	TRBV29-1	TRBJ2-3	TGCAGCGAAAGCTCTCTAGCGGGAGCCACAGATACGCAGTATTTT	CSESSLAGATDTQYF
TRBD2	few	TRBV20-1	TRBJ2-7	TGCAGTGCTAGAGATCTCGGACTAGGTGGTGAGCAGTACTTC	CSARDLGLGGEQYF
TRBD2	NA	TRBV5-1	TRBJ2-1	TGCGCCAGCAGCTTGGAGGTCCAAAGCGGGAGCTCCTACAATGAGCAGTTCTTC	CASSLEVQSGSSYNEQFF
NA	NA	TRBV5-1	TRBJ2-2	TGCGCCAGCACCACATCCCGGGAACGAACCGGGGAGCTGTTTTTT	CASTTSRERTGELFF
TRBD1	NA	TRBV19	TRBJ1-5	TGTGCCAGTAGTTCCCGACCACAGGGGAGATTCAATCAGCCCCAGCATTTT	CASSSRPQGRFNQPQHF
NA	NA	TRBV5-1	TRBJ2-1	TGCGCCAGCAGCTTGACAGGTCGGGATGAGCAGTTCTTC	CASSLTGRDEQFF
NA	NA	TRBV20-1	TRBJ1-1	TGCAGTGCTGCGAGGAACACTGAAGCTTTCTTT	CSAARNTEAFF
NA	NA	TRBV5-1	TRBJ2-7	TGCGCCAGCAGCTTGCAGTTATCCTCTACTAGCGAGCAGTACTTC	CASSLQLSSTSEQYF
TRBD2	NA	TRBV20-1	TRBJ2-1	TGCAGTGCTAGGGGGGGGGGGAACTACAATGAGCAGTTCTTC	CSARGGGNYNEQFF